The source of this TCR beta chain is a study of blood T cell repertoires in COVID-19. About the study: Whether acute or convalescent, the COVID-19 samples came from the United States, Italy and Spain. The analysed material was cDNA or gDNA that came from T cells, B-cell-depleted T cells, or PBMCs.

Per the original methods: From reference gene primer amplification, estimates of nucleated cell counts were derived. TCRdb's copy holds only in-frame clones and misses some; the assay was immunoSEQ multiplex PCR. Clone size and V and J calls were adopted from that table, with D and trimming inferred from the DNA. Of about 75,000 clones in the sample, about 79% were seen once. Between the trimmed V and J ends, which lost 6 bases and 4 bases, there was a span of 13 bases. The CDR3 spans 13 residues. The germline V gene has CDR1 MNHEY and CDR2 SVGEGT. The chain joins TRBV6-2 or TRBV6-3 to TRBJ2-7; D gene ambiguous. The sequence was obtained from a woman between 45 and 60 years old with acute or convalescent COVID-19. Material for sequencing was peripheral blood. The CDR3 spells CASSSTTPYEQYF. CDR3 in DNA: TGTGCCAGCAGCTCAACGACACCTTACGAGCAGTACTTC.